The TCR beta chain described here comes from a study of blood T cell repertoires in COVID-19. Study at large: The cDNA or gDNA used as material had been derived from T cells, B-cell-depleted T cells, or PBMCs.

V lost 2 bases and J lost 6; bases outside the gene matches: 5. The CDR3 runs 15 residues. From germline, CDR1 is SGHRS and CDR2 YFSETQ. Measured with immunoSEQ multiplex PCR; TCRdb has only the in-frame clones, and not every one. The sample has some 360,000 clones, over 85% seen once; the top ten hold less than 5%. Seattle's enrolled individuals joined amid active infection and were then monitored longitudinally. The sample consisted of peripheral blood. The V call is TRBV5-1, the J call TRBJ1-6; 7 bases fit TRBD1. The TCR comes from a woman aged 60-70 years with COVID-19, enrolled during active disease. In DNA form, the CDR3 reads TGCGCCAGCAGCTTACGGGACAGCCGTAATTCACCCCTCCACTTT. Translating gives CASSLRDSRNSPLHF.